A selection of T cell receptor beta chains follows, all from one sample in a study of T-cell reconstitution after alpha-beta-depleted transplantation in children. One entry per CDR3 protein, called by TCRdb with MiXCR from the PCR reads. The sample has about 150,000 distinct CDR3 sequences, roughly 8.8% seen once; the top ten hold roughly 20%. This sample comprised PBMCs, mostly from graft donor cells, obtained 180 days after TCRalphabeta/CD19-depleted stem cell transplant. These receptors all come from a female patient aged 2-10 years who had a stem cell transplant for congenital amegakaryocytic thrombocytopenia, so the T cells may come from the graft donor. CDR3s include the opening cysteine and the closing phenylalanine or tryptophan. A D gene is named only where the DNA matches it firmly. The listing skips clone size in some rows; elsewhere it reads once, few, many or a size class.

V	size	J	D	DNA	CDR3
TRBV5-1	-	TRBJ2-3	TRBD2	TGCGCCAGCATTCCGGGACTAGCGGGTGCGTCAGATACGCAGTATTTT	CASIPGLAGASDTQYF
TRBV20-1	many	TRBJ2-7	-	TGCAGTGCTAGAGATCCCAGGGGTCCTACCTACGAGCAGTACTTC	CSARDPRGPTYEQYF
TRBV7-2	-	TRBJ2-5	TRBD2	TGTGCCAGCAGCTTAGCGACGGCGGGGGATACGGTAGAGACCCAGTACTTC	CASSLATAGDTVETQYF
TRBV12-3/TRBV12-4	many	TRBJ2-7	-	TGTGCCAGCAGTTTAGAGGTGGGTGGTGAGCAGTACTTC	CASSLEVGGEQYF
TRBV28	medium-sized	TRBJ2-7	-	TGTGCCAGTGGACGAATCCCTATTGAGCAGTACTTC	CASGRIPIEQYF
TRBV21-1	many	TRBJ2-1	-	TGTGCCGTTCCGGGCGTCAGCGGGAGTGATGAGCAGTTCTTC	CAVPGVSGSDEQFF
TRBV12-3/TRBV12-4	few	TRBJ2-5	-	TGTGCCAGCAGTTTTAGCCACTCGGAAGAGACCCAGTACTTC	CASSFSHSEETQYF
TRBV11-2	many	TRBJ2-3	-	TGTGCCAGCAGCTTAGTGGGGGGCACAGATACGCAGTATTTT	CASSLVGGTDTQYF
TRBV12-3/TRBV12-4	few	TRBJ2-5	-	TGTGCCAACAGGGAAGAGACCCAGTACTTC	CANREETQYF
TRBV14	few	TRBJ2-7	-	TGTGCCAGCAGCCAATTTAGGCCGGTTGGAGTCTACGAGCAGTACTTC	CASSQFRPVGVYEQYF
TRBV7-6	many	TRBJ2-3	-	TGTGCCAGCAGCGATCGGTTGCGGGCACGCACAGATACGCAGTATTTT	CASSDRLRARTDTQYF
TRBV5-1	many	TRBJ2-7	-	TGCGCCAGCAGCTTAAGTGGGACCGTAACCTACGAGCAGTACTTC	CASSLSGTVTYEQYF
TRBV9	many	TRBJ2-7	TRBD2	TGTGCCAGCAGCCCATGGGGGACTAAGAGCTCCTACGAGCAGTACTTC	CASSPWGTKSSYEQYF
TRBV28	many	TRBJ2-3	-	TGTGCCAGCAGTTTCCGGGCCCCTAGCACAGATACGCAGTATTTT	CASSFRAPSTDTQYF
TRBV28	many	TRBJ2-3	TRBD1	TGTGCCAGCAGTAGTCCGGGACAGACTACTAGCACAGATACGCAGTATTTT	CASSSPGQTTSTDTQYF
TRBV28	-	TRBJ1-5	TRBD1	TGTGCCAGCACCCCCGGAAGGGGGCCCCGGCCCCAGCATTTT	CASTPGRGPRPQHF
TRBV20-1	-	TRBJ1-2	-	TGCAGTGCCCCACTAGGCAGCACGACCATTAACTATGGCTACACCTTC	CSAPLGSTTINYGYTF
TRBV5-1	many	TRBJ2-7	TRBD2	TGCGCCAGCAGCTTGGCTAGCGGCGGTTTCTACGAGCAGTACTTC	CASSLASGGFYEQYF
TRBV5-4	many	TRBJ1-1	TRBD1	TGTGCCAGCAGCTTGGGTGGACAGGGAGGGACTGAAGCTTTCTTT	CASSLGGQGGTEAFF
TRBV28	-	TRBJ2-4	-	TGTGCCAGCAGTGCCCGGGAGTCAACCACCTCCATTCAGTACTTC	CASSARESTTSIQYF
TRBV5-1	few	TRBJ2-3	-	TGCGCCACCAGTCAACAGGGCACAGATACGCAGTATTTT	CATSQQGTDTQYF
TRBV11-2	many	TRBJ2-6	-	TGTGCCAGCAGCCCAAACTGGTCTGGGGCCAACGTCCTGACTTTC	CASSPNWSGANVLTF
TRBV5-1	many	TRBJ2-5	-	TGCGCCAGCAGTTCTCGGGCGGATCAAGAGACCCAGTACTTC	CASSSRADQETQYF
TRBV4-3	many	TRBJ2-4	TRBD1	TGCGCCAGCAGCCAAGGTGGGACAGGATACATTCAGTACTTC	CASSQGGTGYIQYF
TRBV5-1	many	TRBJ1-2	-	TGCGCCAGCAGCCCCAACCTGAACAGGGCAGATGGCTACACCTTC	CASSPNLNRADGYTF
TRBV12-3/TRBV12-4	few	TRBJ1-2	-	TGTGCCAGCAACTCCATTTCCGGGGGACCCTATGGCTACACCTTC	CASNSISGGPYGYTF
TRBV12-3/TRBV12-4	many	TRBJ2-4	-	TGTGCCAGCAGATCCGCAGGGGAGGGTCATATTCAGTACTTC	CASRSAGEGHIQYF
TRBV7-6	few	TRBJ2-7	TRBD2	TGTGCCAGCAGCGTAGGGACTAGCAGTACCTACGAGCAGTACTTC	CASSVGTSSTYEQYF
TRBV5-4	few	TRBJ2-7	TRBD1	TGTGCCAGCAATGGGGGACAGTACGACGAGCAGTACTTC	CASNGGQYDEQYF
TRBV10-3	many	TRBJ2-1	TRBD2	TGTGCCATCAGTGACCCCAGTGGACTAGCGGGAGCGCGGTATGAGCAGTTCTTC	CAISDPSGLAGARYEQFF
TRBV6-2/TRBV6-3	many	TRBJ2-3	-	TGTGCCAGCAGAGAGGACAAGGCCACAGATACGCAGTATTTT	CASREDKATDTQYF
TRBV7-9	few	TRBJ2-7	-	TGTGCCAGCAGCTTAGTGGGGGGGGGCCAGGACGAGCAGTACTTC	CASSLVGGGQDEQYF
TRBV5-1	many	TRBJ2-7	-	TGCGCCAGCAGTATAGCTGTGTCCTACGAGCAGTACTTC	CASSIAVSYEQYF
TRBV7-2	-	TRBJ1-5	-	TGTGCCAGCAGCTTAGCCGGTGGGGGGAACAATCAGCCCCAGCATTTT	CASSLAGGGNNQPQHF
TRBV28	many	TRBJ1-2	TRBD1	TGTGCCAGCAGGTTGGACAGGGGGCTGGTTAACTATGGCTACACCTTC	CASRLDRGLVNYGYTF
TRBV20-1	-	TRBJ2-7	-	TGCAGTGCTAAGGACAGTCCCCACGAGCAGTACTTC	CSAKDSPHEQYF
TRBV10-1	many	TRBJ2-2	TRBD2	TGCGCCAGCAGTGGTCTAGCGGGAGGCCTGGACACCGGGGAGCTGTTTTTT	CASSGLAGGLDTGELFF
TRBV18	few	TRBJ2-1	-	TGTGCCAGCTCATACTCGCGCGGGGACCACAATGAGCAGTTCTTC	CASSYSRGDHNEQFF
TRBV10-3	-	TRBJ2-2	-	TGTGCCATCAGTGACTCCGGGGGGCCTTTCACCGGGGAGCTGTTTTTT	CAISDSGGPFTGELFF
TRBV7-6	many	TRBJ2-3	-	TGTGCCAGCAGCTTACGAGCGGATACGCAGTATTTT	CASSLRADTQYF